The rows below give T cell receptor beta chains drawn from one sample of a study of Tregs in tolerant kidney transplant recipients. TCRdb keeps only in-frame clones here, not all; method: immunoSEQ multiplex PCR. In the table there are over 85,000 clones, over 85% of which are singletons. Sequenced here: CD4+ T cells from blood, sampled before the transplant. The source of these receptors is a human donor who received a combined kidney and bone marrow transplant. CDR3s include the opening cysteine and the closing phenylalanine or tryptophan. The D gene is left open where the match is weak. Not every row has a clone size; where given, it reads once, few, many or a size class.

size	D	V	J	DNA	CDR3
once	-	TRBV6-5	TRBJ1-2	TGTGCCAGCAGTTTGGCAGCTAACTATGGCTACACCTTC	CASSLAANYGYTF
few	TRBD1	TRBV5-6	TRBJ1-1	TGTGCCAGCAGCTCGGGACAGGGTACGACTGAAGCTTTCTTT	CASSSGQGTTEAFF
-	TRBD1	TRBV6-1	TRBJ2-7	TGTGCCAGCAGTGAAGTCAGGGGGCTCTACGAGCAGTACTTC	CASSEVRGLYEQYF
-	-	TRBV20-1	TRBJ2-1	TGCAGTGCTAGTAGCGGTTTTGAGCAGTTCTTC	CSASSGFEQFF
-	TRBD2	TRBV28	TRBJ2-1	TGTGCCAGCAGTGAGCTAGCGGACCGCAATGAGCAGTTCTTC	CASSELADRNEQFF
-	-	TRBV7-9	TRBJ2-5	TGTGCCAGCAACTTAGGACTCGGGAGCGGAGAGACCCAGTACTTC	CASNLGLGSGETQYF
-	TRBD1	TRBV19	TRBJ2-1	TGTGCCAGTAGTAATTCGCCGGGACAGGGGTCTAATGAGCAGTTCTTC	CASSNSPGQGSNEQFF
-	-	TRBV5-1	TRBJ2-7	TGCGCCAGCAGCTTGGAATTGTCGGGTACTACCGGAGGGGCATTTGGCGAGCAGTACTTC	CASSLELSGTTGGAFGEQYF
-	TRBD1	TRBV19	TRBJ1-1	TGTGCCAGTCAAGGCCGGGACAGATGGAACACTGAAGCTTTCTTT	CASQGRDRWNTEAFF
-	TRBD2	TRBV28	TRBJ2-3	TGTGCCAGCATCCCCGGGTGGACTAGCGGGGCCACAGATACGCAGTATTTT	CASIPGWTSGATDTQYF
-	TRBD2	TRBV19	TRBJ2-1	TGTGCCAGTAGTATGAACGGGAGGTCCTACAATGAGCAGTTCTTC	CASSMNGRSYNEQFF
-	-	TRBV4-3	TRBJ1-1	TGCGCCAGCAGCCAGGGGCCGGCTAACACTGAAGCTTTCTTT	CASSQGPANTEAFF
-	TRBD1	TRBV5-1	TRBJ2-7	TGCGCCAGCAGCAAAACCGTGACAGGGTACCATTTGTACTTC	CASSKTVTGYHLYF
-	-	TRBV29-1	TRBJ1-2	TGCAGCGTTGAAGCGGGAGGCTACACCTTC	CSVEAGGYTF
-	TRBD1	TRBV7-2	TRBJ1-5	TGTGCCAGCAGCTGGACAGGGGATCAGCCCCAGCATTTT	CASSWTGDQPQHF
-	-	TRBV5-1	TRBJ2-1	TGCGCCAGCAGCATCCAGCGGGCCAATGAGCAGTTCTTC	CASSIQRANEQFF
-	TRBD2	TRBV29-1	TRBJ2-7	TGCAGCGTTGGAAGAAGGCTAGCGGCCTCCTACGAGCAGTACTTC	CSVGRRLAASYEQYF
once	-	TRBV18	TRBJ2-3	TGTGCCAGCTCACCTTCCAGGACATACACAGATACGCAGTATTTT	CASSPSRTYTDTQYF
-	-	TRBV4-3	TRBJ1-3	TGCGCCAGCAGCGCCAGGGGATCTGGAAACACCATATATTTT	CASSARGSGNTIYF
-	-	TRBV27	TRBJ1-2	TGTGCCAGCAGTTTTCGAGCTAACTATGGCTACACCTTC	CASSFRANYGYTF
-	-	TRBV7-2	TRBJ2-1	TGTGCCAGCAGCTATATACGGGGAGCGAATTACAATGAGCAGTTCTTC	CASSYIRGANYNEQFF
-	-	TRBV19	TRBJ1-5	TGTGCCAGTAGGCTGACAGATATGTTTCAGCCCCAGCATTTT	CASRLTDMFQPQHF
few	-	TRBV4-1	TRBJ2-3	TGCGCCAGCAGCCAAGATCGGACACTTTCGGCAGATACGCAGTATTTT	CASSQDRTLSADTQYF
-	-	TRBV5-1	TRBJ2-7	TGCGCCAGCAGCAAGGAGGGCTATTCCTACGAGCAGTACTTC	CASSKEGYSYEQYF
-	TRBD1	TRBV7-2	TRBJ1-6	TGTGCCAGCAGCTCTTACGGGGACAGTCCGGCTTCACCCCTCCACTTT	CASSSYGDSPASPLHF
-	TRBD2	TRBV14	TRBJ2-2	TGTGCCAGCAGCCGCCGACTAGCGGGAGCCGGGGAGCTGTTTTTT	CASSRRLAGAGELFF
once	-	TRBV28	TRBJ1-1	TGTGCCAGCGAAGACACAGACACTGAAGCTTTCTTT	CASEDTDTEAFF
-	-	TRBV19	TRBJ1-2	TGTGCCAGTAGTATTTCCAGGGTCGATGGCTACACCTTC	CASSISRVDGYTF
-	TRBD1	TRBV19	TRBJ1-1	TGTGCCAGTAGTACTTTGGACAGGACCACTGAAGCTTTCTTT	CASSTLDRTTEAFF
-	-	TRBV27	TRBJ2-6	-	CASSFFGQGAFGANVLTF
-	-	TRBV2	TRBJ1-4	TGTGCCAGCAGTTCCGGCTACGGACAGTTTAGTGAAAAACTGTTTTTT	CASSSGYGQFSEKLFF
-	TRBD1	TRBV6-6	TRBJ2-1	TGTGCCAGCAGTTACTCCTGGACAGGGGCAGACAATGAGCAGTTCTTC	CASSYSWTGADNEQFF
once	-	TRBV19	TRBJ1-2	TGTGCCAGTATTGGGGGCCTTTTCTATGGCTACACCTTC	CASIGGLFYGYTF
-	TRBD2	TRBV7-9	TRBJ2-2	TGTGCCAGCAGCTTAGATCTAGCGGCTAACACCGGGGAGCTGTTTTTT	CASSLDLAANTGELFF
-	-	TRBV28	TRBJ1-1	TGTGCCAGCAGTTTCAATGACAGAAGCCCTAAAGCTTTCTTT	CASSFNDRSPKAFF
-	-	TRBV9	TRBJ2-2	TGTGCCAGCAGCGTAGGCAGGGGAGTCGGCGGGGAGCTGTTTTTT	CASSVGRGVGGELFF
-	-	TRBV10-3	TRBJ2-7	TGTGCCATCAGGTCGGGAGAGGGGAAGAACGAGCAGTACTTC	CAIRSGEGKNEQYF
-	-	TRBV18	TRBJ2-1	TGTGCCAGCTCACCATTGACAGGTGCCGGTCGGAATGAGCAGTTCTTC	CASSPLTGAGRNEQFF
-	TRBD1	TRBV6-5	TRBJ1-5	TGTGCCAGCAAGGGACAGGTTGGTCAGCCCCAGCATTTT	CASKGQVGQPQHF
-	-	TRBV9	TRBJ2-1	TGTGCCAGCAGCGTAGCGGGACTTAATGAGCAGTTCTTC	CASSVAGLNEQFF
-	-	TRBV7-6	TRBJ2-1	TGTGCCAGCAGCGTCCCAACAGGGGCGGGGTACAATGAGCAGTTCTTC	CASSVPTGAGYNEQFF
-	TRBD1	TRBV15	TRBJ2-7	TGTGCCACCAGCAGAACCGGGACAGGGCTCCCCTACGAGCAGTACTTC	CATSRTGTGLPYEQYF
-	TRBD1	TRBV5-8	TRBJ2-6	TGTGCCAGCAGCTCGGGACAGCACTCTGGGGCCAACGTCCTGACTTTC	CASSSGQHSGANVLTF
-	-	TRBV11-2	TRBJ1-1	TGTGCCAGCAGGCATTACATGAACACTGAAGCTTTCTTT	CASRHYMNTEAFF
-	-	TRBV30	TRBJ2-3	TGTGCCTGGAGTGCGGTAGTTCACACAGATACGCAGTATTTT	CAWSAVVHTDTQYF
once	-	TRBV18	TRBJ1-5	TGTGCCAGCTCACCACCGGGGGGGAATCAGCCCCAGCATTTT	CASSPPGGNQPQHF
-	-	TRBV12-5	TRBJ2-7	TGTGCTAGTGGTTTGGTACTTGGAATCCACTATACCTACGAGCAGTACTTC	CASGLVLGIHYTYEQYF
-	-	TRBV9	TRBJ1-4	TGTGCCAGCAGCTATCGGGCAGGGCAAAATGAAAAACTGTTTTTT	CASSYRAGQNEKLFF
-	-	TRBV5-1	TRBJ1-3	TGCGCCAGCAGCTTGGTGGGCACCTACTCTGGAAACACCATATATTTT	CASSLVGTYSGNTIYF
-	TRBD1	TRBV7-6	TRBJ1-4	TGTGCCAGCAGCTTCCGGGGACAGCTAAATGAAAAACTGTTTTTT	CASSFRGQLNEKLFF
-	TRBD1	TRBV7-2	TRBJ2-7	TGTGCCAGCAGACCAAACAGGGGGGACTCCTACGAGCAGTACTTC	CASRPNRGDSYEQYF
few	-	TRBV7-3	TRBJ2-3	TGTGCCAGCAGCCCAGAACTGGGGAGGGGGGGCACAGATACGCAGTATTTT	CASSPELGRGGTDTQYF
-	-	TRBV28	TRBJ2-1	TGTGCCAGCAGTTTACTGTTTTTTGTCGGGCTAGCGACCTCGAATGAGCAGTTCTTC	CASSLLFFVGLATSNEQFF
-	TRBD1	TRBV19	TRBJ1-2	TGTGCCAGTAGTCTCCACTCGACAGGGAGCTATGGCTACACCTTC	CASSLHSTGSYGYTF